The following is a T cell receptor beta chain sequence with its context. In the study's own analysis: Amplified reference gene primers provided the basis for estimating nucleated cell counts. Measured with immunoSEQ multiplex PCR; TCRdb has only the in-frame clones, and not every one. That table is the source of V, J and clone size, and D and trimming were worked out from the DNA. The sample gives around 80,000 clones, roughly 90% of which show up once; approximately 9.1% is in the top ten. This entry comes from a study of blood T cell repertoires in COVID-19. This CDR3 region has 14 residues. Germline V gene sequence: CDR1 MNHEY, CDR2 SVGAGI. With 2 bases removed from V and 4 bases from J, the gap between germline ends came to 11 bases.

The receptor was derived from a human donor in a cohort sampled during active COVID-19. The chain links TRBV6-5 to TRBJ1-1; TRBD1 is a possible D gene (5 bases). Specimen: peripheral blood. This chain's CDR3 is CASSYPGGGTEAFF. The CDR3 DNA sequence: TGTGCCAGCAGTTACCCGGGGGGGGGCACTGAAGCTTTCTTT.